This entry features one T cell receptor (beta chain) sequence. The antigen is not known. This record belongs to a study of cytomegalovirus exposure and HLA in healthy donors. Looking at the study overall: Researchers found that roughly 80% of under 450 genotyped donors fell within the Caucasian-associated ancestry cluster. General study results and limits: Prediction of most subjects' HLA-A and HLA-B alleles by TCR beta sequences was reportedly accurate. An apparent linkage of common viral pathogens to several of the most significant clusters emerged in a later analysis.

Donors showed nominal health when sampled, although they likely had unrecorded immune exposures. This PCR relied on a set of 60 Vbeta primers and 13 Jbeta primers. The repertoire was sequenced with immunoSEQ multiplex PCR; TCRdb's copy has only in-frame clones and lacks some. Among 200,000 or so clones listed, less than 90% were seen once. Deletions cut 8 bases from V and 2 bases from J, with 10 bases between. The CDR3 runs 12 residues. CDR1 is MNHNY and CDR2 is SVGAGI in the germline V gene (reference sequence). The chain recombines TRBV6-6 with TRBJ2-7; D is ambiguous. Sequenced material: PBMCs. The origin of this receptor is a boy between 10 and 17 years old in good health and CMV-seronegative. For the CDR3, the DNA is TGTGCCAGCCGCCATTCAGCCTACGAGCAGTACTTC. Its translation is CASRHSAYEQYF.